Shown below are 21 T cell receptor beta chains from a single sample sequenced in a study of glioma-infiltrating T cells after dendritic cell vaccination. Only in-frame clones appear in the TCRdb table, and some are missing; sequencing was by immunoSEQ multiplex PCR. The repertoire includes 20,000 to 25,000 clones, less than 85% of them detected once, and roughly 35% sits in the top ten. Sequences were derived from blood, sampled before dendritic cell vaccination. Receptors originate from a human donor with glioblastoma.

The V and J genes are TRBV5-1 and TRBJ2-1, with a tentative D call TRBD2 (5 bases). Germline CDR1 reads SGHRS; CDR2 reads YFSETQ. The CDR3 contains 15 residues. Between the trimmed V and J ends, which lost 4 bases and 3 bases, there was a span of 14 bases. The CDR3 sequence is CASSAEGRGYNEQFF. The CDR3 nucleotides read TGCGCCAGCAGCGCCGAGGGCCGGGGCTACAATGAGCAGTTCTTC.

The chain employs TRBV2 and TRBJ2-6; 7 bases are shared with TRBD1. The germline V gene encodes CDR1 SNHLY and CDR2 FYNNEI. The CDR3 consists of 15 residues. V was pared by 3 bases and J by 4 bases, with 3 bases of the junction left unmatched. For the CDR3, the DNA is TGTGCCAGCAGTGAGACAGGGACCGGGGCCAACGTCCTGACTTTC. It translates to CASSETGTGANVLTF. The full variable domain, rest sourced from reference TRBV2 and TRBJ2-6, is EPEVTQTPSHQVTQMGQEVILRCVPISNHLYFYWYRQILGQKVEFLVSFYNNEISEKSEIFDDQFSVERPDGSNFTLKIRSTKLEDSAMYFCASSETGTGANVLTFGAGSRLTVL.

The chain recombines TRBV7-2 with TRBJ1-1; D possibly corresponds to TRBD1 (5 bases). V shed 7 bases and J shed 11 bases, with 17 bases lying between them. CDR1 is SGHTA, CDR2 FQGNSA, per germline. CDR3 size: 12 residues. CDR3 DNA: TGTGCCAGCACCCTACTCCAGGGTAAGGCTTTCTTT. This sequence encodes CASTLLQGKAFF.

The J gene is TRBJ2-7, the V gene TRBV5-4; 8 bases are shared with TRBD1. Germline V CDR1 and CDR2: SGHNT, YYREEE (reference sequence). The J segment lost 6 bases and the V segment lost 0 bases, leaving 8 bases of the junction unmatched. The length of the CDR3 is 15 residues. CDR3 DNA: TGTGCCAGCAGCTTGGCCGGAAGACAGGGGTTCGAGCAGTACTTC. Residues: CASSLAGRQGFEQYF. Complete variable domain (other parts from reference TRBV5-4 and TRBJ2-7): ETGVTQSPTHLIKTRGQQVTLRCSSQSGHNTVSWYQQALGQGPQFIFQYYREEENGRGNFPPRFSGLQFPNYSSELNVNALELDDSALYLCASSLAGRQGFEQYFGPGTRLTVT.

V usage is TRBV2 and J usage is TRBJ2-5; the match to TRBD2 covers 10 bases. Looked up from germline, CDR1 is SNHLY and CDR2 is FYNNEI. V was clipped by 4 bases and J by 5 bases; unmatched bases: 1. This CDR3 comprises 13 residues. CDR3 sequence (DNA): TGTGCCAGCAGTGGACTAGCGGGTGAGACCCAGTACTTC. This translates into CASSGLAGETQYF.

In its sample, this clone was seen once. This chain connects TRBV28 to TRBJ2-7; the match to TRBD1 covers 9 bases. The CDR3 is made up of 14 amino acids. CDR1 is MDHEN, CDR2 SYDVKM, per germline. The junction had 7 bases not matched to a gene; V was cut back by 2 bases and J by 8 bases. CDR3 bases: TGTGCCAGCAGTTTAACCGGGACAGGGTCCCAGCAGTACTTC. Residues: CASSLTGTGSQQYF.

In DNA, the CDR3 is TGTGCCTGGAGTCCGACAGCGGGTTACAATGAGCAGTTCTTC. Translated, it gives CAWSPTAGYNEQFF. The chain couples TRBV30 to TRBJ2-1, with D tentatively TRBD2 (6 bases). V lost 2 bases and J 4 bases, leaving 12 bases between the germline ends. Germline-derived CDR1 and CDR2 are GTSNPN and SVGIG (reference sequence). This CDR3 has 14 residues.

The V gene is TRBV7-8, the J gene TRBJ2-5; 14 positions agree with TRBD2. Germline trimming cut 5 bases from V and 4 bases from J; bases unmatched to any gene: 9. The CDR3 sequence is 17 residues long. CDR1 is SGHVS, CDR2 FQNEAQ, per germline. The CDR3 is CASSLGGTSGSIETQYF. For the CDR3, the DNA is TGTGCCAGCAGCCTAGGCGGGACTAGCGGGAGCATAGAGACCCAGTACTTC.

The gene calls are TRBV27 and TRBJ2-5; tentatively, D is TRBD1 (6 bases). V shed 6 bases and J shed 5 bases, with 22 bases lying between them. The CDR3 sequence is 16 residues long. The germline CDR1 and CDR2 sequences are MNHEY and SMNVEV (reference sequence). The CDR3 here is CASSPFFGPGVETQYF. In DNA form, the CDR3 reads TGTGCCAGCAGCCCGTTCTTCGGCCCAGGGGTTGAGACCCAGTACTTC.

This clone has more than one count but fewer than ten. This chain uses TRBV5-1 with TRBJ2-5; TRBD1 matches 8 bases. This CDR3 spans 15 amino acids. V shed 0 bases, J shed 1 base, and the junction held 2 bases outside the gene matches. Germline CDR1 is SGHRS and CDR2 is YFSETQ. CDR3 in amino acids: CASSLAGTGQETQYF. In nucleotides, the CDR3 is TGCGCCAGCAGCTTGGCTGGGACAGGCCAAGAGACCCAGTACTTC.

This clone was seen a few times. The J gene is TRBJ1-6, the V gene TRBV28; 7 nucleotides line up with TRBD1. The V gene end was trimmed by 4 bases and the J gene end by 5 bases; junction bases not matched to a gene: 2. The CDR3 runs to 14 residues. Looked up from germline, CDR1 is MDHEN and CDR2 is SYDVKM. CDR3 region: CASSWDRDNSPLHF. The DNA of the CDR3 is TGTGCCAGCAGTTGGGACAGAGATAATTCACCCCTCCACTTT.

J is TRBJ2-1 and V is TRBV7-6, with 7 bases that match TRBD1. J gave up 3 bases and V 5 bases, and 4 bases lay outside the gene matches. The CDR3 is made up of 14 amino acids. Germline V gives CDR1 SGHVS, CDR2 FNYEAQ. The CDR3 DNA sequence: TGTGCCAGCAGCCCGGGACAGCTCTACAATGAGCAGTTCTTC. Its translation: CASSPGQLYNEQFF.

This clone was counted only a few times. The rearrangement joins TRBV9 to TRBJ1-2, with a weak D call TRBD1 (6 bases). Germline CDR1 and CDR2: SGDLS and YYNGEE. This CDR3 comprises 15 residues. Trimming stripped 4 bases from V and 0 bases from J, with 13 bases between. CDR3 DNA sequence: TGTGCCAGCAGCCCTTGGACAGCCGCTAACTATGGCTACACCTTC. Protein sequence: CASSPWTAANYGYTF.

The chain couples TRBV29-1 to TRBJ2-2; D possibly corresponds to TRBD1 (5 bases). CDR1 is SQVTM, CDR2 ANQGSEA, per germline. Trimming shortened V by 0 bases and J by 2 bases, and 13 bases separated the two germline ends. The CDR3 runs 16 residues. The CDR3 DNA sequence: TGCAGCGTTGAAGATAGACAGAGTACTAACACCGGGGAGCTGTTTTTT. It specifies CSVEDRQSTNTGELFF.

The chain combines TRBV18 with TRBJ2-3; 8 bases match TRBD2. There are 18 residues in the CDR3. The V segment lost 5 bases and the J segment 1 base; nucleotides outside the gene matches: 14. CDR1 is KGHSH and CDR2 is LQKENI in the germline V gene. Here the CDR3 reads CASSATWREVYGTDTQYF. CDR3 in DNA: TGTGCCAGCTCAGCTACCTGGCGGGAGGTCTACGGCACAGATACGCAGTATTTT.

CDR3 residues: CASSELGGAFNEQFF. CDR3 in DNA: TGTGCCAGCAGTGAATTGGGAGGGGCCTTCAATGAGCAGTTCTTC. J is TRBJ2-1 and V is TRBV2; 7 nucleotides line up with TRBD2. Germline values: CDR1 SNHLY, CDR2 FYNNEI. This CDR3 comprises 15 residues. V shed 2 bases, J shed 6 bases, and the junction held 7 bases outside the gene matches.

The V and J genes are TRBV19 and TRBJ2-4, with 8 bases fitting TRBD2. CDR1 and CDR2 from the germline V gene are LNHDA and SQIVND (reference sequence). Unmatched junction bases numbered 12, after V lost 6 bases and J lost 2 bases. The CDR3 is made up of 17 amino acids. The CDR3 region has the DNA TGTGCCAGTAGCCAACAGGCAACTAGCGGCCCCAAAAACATTCAGTACTTC. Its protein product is CASSQQATSGPKNIQYF.

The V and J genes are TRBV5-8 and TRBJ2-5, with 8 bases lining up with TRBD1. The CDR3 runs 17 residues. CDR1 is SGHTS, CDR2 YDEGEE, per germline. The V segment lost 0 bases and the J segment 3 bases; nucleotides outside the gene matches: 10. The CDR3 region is CASSLGLIGQGKETQYF. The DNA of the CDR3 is TGTGCCAGCAGCTTGGGGTTAATCGGACAGGGAAAAGAGACCCAGTACTTC.

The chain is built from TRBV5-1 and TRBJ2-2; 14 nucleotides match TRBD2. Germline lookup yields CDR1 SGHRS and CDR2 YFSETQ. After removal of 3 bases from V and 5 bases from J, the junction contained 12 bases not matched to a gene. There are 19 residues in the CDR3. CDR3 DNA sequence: TGCGCCAGCAGCTACGCCGGGACTAGCGGGAGTGGGGGGACCGGGGAGCTGTTTTTT. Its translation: CASSYAGTSGSGGTGELFF.

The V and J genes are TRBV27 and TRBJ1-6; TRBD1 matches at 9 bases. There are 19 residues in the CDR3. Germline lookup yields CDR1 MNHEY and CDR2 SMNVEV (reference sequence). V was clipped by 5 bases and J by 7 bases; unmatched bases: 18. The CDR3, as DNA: TGTGCCAGCAGTCTACTCGGACAGGGGAAGGGCTCTAGCAATTCACCCCTCCACTTT. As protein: CASSLLGQGKGSSNSPLHF.

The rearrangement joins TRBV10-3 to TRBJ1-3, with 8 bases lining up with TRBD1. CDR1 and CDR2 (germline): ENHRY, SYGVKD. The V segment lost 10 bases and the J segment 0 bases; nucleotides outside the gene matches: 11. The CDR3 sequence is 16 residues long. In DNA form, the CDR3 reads TGTGCCACGTCCAGGGGGCCAAACATCTCTGGAAACACCATATATTTT. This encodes CATSRGPNISGNTIYF.